The rows below give T cell receptor beta chains drawn from one sample of a study of shared clonotypes between healthy human individuals. Profiled with immunoSEQ multiplex PCR; TCRdb holds only in-frame clones, not every one. The table includes roughly 1 million clones, 75% detected once. Sequencing input: memory CD4+ T cells sorted from blood. These receptors came from a young man in good health. The CDR3 runs from the conserved cysteine through the conserved F or W. The order of the fields is V gene, CDR3 protein.

TRBV2 CASSEAPDPRTQYF
TRBV6-5 CASSLPGQTDTQYF
TRBV6-5 CASSYSGGLYEQYF
TRBV30 CAWSVPGRAYEQYF
TRBV7-2 CASSISGGPYNEQFF
TRBV21-1 CASPPWGISYNEQFF
TRBV7-2 CASSLSSGMSSYEQYF
TRBV5-1 CASSLGQNQPQHF
TRBV18 CASSREQVSNQPQHF
TRBV6-1 CASSEEQLNSPLHF
TRBV28 CASSLGSGRTYEQYF
TRBV4-2 CASSQDEVGSYNEQFF
TRBV28 CASSPPRSLSYNEQFF
TRBV10-3 CASGFGGTDTQYF
TRBV10-3 CAISDQEHYGYTF
TRBV4-1 CASRGPGQPRGDTQYF
TRBV5-6 CASSFIDWRGNEQFF
TRBV7-2 CASSLAPASSYNEQFF
TRBV2 CASSGGLSTDTQYF
TRBV10-3 CAIASDPGAVSGRGNEQYF
TRBV25-1 CASSGPASGRWDTQYF
TRBV5-6 CASSNTDRGAKHTF
TRBV5-4 CASSLEDTQYF
TRBV5-8 CASSLTGSVGTDTQYF
TRBV11-2 CASSSRPLAGELFF
TRBV7-2 CASSGGESRGPLHF
TRBV29-1 CSVEDQDRGYGYTF
TRBV10-2 CASSEGGTTTVIF
TRBV27 CASSSHTVWEQFF
TRBV10-3 CAISTGYRNQPQHF
TRBV4-1 CASSQDAGASGRQMNEQFF
TRBV7-9 CASSTTGQVLEAFF
TRBV18 CASSPWGQSTDTQYF
TRBV5-6 CASSPMLAGLNTEAFF
TRBV6-5 CASSYSRGDNSPLHF
TRBV2 CASRSGFGSPGEYF
TRBV11-2 CASSFTGGAAHGYTF
TRBV5-4 CASTLPLLNLVFF
TRBV11-2 CASSLDSKAGGPPLTQYF
TRBV10-3 CAISTRTVSKNTEAFF
TRBV19 CASSIGENYEQYF
TRBV6-1 CASSEASPVYGYTF
TRBV29-1 CSVEVVLQETQYF
TRBV19 CASRGSTNEQFF
TRBV6-1 CASSEAETQYF
TRBV27 CASSPLYMDTQYF
TRBV5-1 CASSLDTSPKTEAFF
TRBV5-1 CATHPAGLGNTGELFF
TRBV19 CASSPRASEIVNEQFF
TRBV27 CATKGQGSLVPLHF
TRBV5-1 CASSLRGADNEKLFF
TRBV27 CASSLSRNSYEQYF
TRBV7-9 CASSTSTGYEQYF